This T cell receptor beta chain was profiled in a study of T cell responses to AZD1222 COVID-19 vaccine. Here immunoSEQ multiplex PCR was the method, and the copy in TCRdb shows in-frame clones only, minus some. The data hold roughly 130,000 clones, with around 87% observed a single time. Study observations and caveats: Variant regions that are unmutated are reportedly the target of nearly half of spike-specific TCRs.

The V gene end was trimmed by 4 bases and the J gene end by 3 bases; junction bases not matched to a gene: 7. The CDR3 has 15 amino acids. Germline V gene data show CDR1 as MDHEN and CDR2 as SYDVKM. Of note for this clone: The antigen remains undetermined.

The chain recombines TRBV28 with TRBJ2-7; 9 bases are a match to TRBD1. Specimen: peripheral blood, collected on day 0 of AZD1222 vaccination. This clonotype was sampled from an adult in good health. CDR3 in DNA: TGTGCCAGCAGTTCCCGACAGGGGGGCCTCTACGAGCAGTACTTC. Translated: CASSSRQGGLYEQYF.